This T cell receptor (beta chain) is from a study of Graves' ophthalmopathy and Graves' hyperthyroidism. Background on the study: Prior to any treatment, peripheral blood was collected at the time of initial diagnosis. The study's findings and limits: Ophthalmopathy versus stable hyperthyroidism: 13-signature model gave 87.88% sensitivity, 75% to 83% specificity. The blood repertoire also included most expanded thyroid clonotypes above 0.001 frequency.

Ten or more counts support this clonotype. Its antigen remains unidentified. Clinical symptoms, serum thyroxine, TRAb, thyroid ultrasound and orbital computed tomography were relied on for diagnosis. Using RNA transcripts, the TCR beta CDR3 regions were amplified. Second-round multiplex PCR followed a first-round RT-PCR using HTBI primers. TCRdb called the multiplex PCR reads again in MiXCR, with one record for every CDR3 protein. The sample holds hundreds of thousands of distinct CDR3 sequences, about two fifths seen once. Trimming cost V 6 bases and J 6 bases, with 15 bases left between them. The CDR3 runs 14 residues.

The receptor comes from an adult man with Graves' ophthalmopathy. This chain links TRBV12-3 or TRBV12-4 with TRBJ1-5; D may be TRBD1 (5 bases). Sequenced: peripheral blood. In DNA form, the CDR3 reads TGTGCCAGCAGCCTGGGACGACCGACTCAGCCCCAGCATTTT. It is translated as CASSLGRPTQPQHF.